These 9 T cell receptor beta chains originate from one sample sequenced in a study of regulatory T cells in long-lasting Graves disease. Time point indicated: newly diagnosed GD, antithyroid drugs for less than 3 months. With RNA extracted from PBMCs as input, the TCR library was made. The TCR beta library used iRepertoire HTBI primers with Arm-PCR amplification of CDR3. TCRdb independently ran MiXCR on the multiplex PCR reads; one entry per CDR3 protein. The sample lists hundreds of thousands of distinct CDR3 sequences, over 15% occurring once. The data also belong to a second study, concerning T cells in Graves' hyperthyroidism and ophthalmopathy.

Sequencing used peripheral blood mononuclear cells (PBMCs), obtained at new diagnosis, from a patient treated with antithyroid drugs. Receptors originate from a woman between 25 and 40 years old with Graves disease.

For this clonotype: A clone one base away is much larger, so this may be a read error. The gene calls are TRBV7-2 and TRBJ2-7; 7 nucleotides line up with TRBD1. V was pared by 2 bases and J by 9 bases, with 16 bases of the junction left unmatched. This CDR3 is 16 amino acids long. The germline V gene has CDR1 SGHTA and CDR2 FQGNSA. The CDR3 sequence: CASSLWAGGRESGQYF. As DNA, the CDR3 is TGTGCCAGCAGCTTATGGGCAGGGGGACGGGAAAGCGGGCAGTACTTC.

This clonotype was seen ten or more times. The chain carries TRBV5-6 and TRBJ2-1; a possible D gene is TRBD2 (6 bases). CDR3 length equals 14 residues. With 4 bases removed from V and 8 bases from J, the gap between germline ends came to 16 bases. Germline lookup yields CDR1 SGHDT and CDR2 YYEEEE. The CDR3 here is CASSELRDFDEQFF. The CDR3 nucleotides are TGTGCCAGCAGCGAGCTACGGGACTTCGATGAGCAGTTCTTC.

Concerning this clonotype: Given a much more abundant clone one base away, this may be a read error. The rearrangement links TRBV11-2 to TRBJ1-1, with a weak D call TRBD1 (5 bases). The CDR3 length is 14 residues. Germline lookup yields CDR1 SGHAT and CDR2 FQNNGV. The CDR3 here is CTSSPGLTGTEAFF. CDR3 bases: TGTACCAGCAGCCCGGGACTCACGGGCACTGAAGCTTTCTTT. Full variable domain (outside the CDR3, taken from reference TRBV11-2 and TRBJ1-1): EAGVAQSPRYKIIEKRQSVAFWCNPISGHATLYWYQQILGQGPKLLIQFQNNGVVDDSQLPKDRFSAERLKGVDSTLKIQPAKLEDSAVYLCTSSPGLTGTEAFFGQGTRLTVV.

J is TRBJ2-2 and V is TRBV19; maybe TRBD2 (6 bases). This CDR3 has 17 amino acids. Germline CDR1 reads LNHDA; CDR2 reads SQIVND (reference sequence). The V end lost 2 bases, the J end lost 5 bases, and 18 bases lay between the germline ends. CDR3 bases: TGTGCCAGTAGTATAACTTGGGCGGGATCAGGTACCGGGGAGCTGTTTTTT. Translated: CASSITWAGSGTGELFF.

This clonotype was recorded at least ten times. This chain joins TRBV27 and TRBJ2-1, with 7 bases aligning to TRBD1. Germline V gene lookup returns CDR1 MNHEY and CDR2 SMNVEV (reference sequence). The CDR3 contains 14 residues. J lost 2 bases, V lost 7 bases, and 5 bases had no gene match. The CDR3 nucleotides read TGTGCCAGCACCCTGACAGGGCCCTACAATGAGCAGTTCTTC. It is translated as CASTLTGPYNEQFF.

This clonotype was seen only a few times. The chain carries TRBV5-5 and TRBJ2-7; 11 nucleotides align to TRBD2. This CDR3 is built from 16 residues. V shed 1 base, J shed 2 bases, and the junction held 5 bases outside the gene matches. Germline CDR1 SGHKS, CDR2 YYEKEE (reference sequence). The CDR3 DNA sequence: TGTGCCAGCAGCTTGATGGGACTAGCGGTCGCCTACGAGCAGTACTTC. Translated, it gives CASSLMGLAVAYEQYF.

The chain carries TRBV29-1 and TRBJ2-3; possibly TRBD1 or TRBD2 for D (5 bases each). CDR1 SQVTM and CDR2 ANQGSEA come from the germline V gene. Deletions cut 3 bases from V and 5 bases from J, with 12 bases between. This CDR3 is built from 13 residues. The chain's CDR3 is CSVEGRAGDTQYF. DNA of the CDR3: TGCAGCGTTGAGGGCAGGGCGGGAGATACGCAGTATTTT.

The J gene is TRBJ2-5, the V gene TRBV2; tentatively, D is TRBD2 (5 bases). Trimming stripped 4 bases from V and 3 bases from J, with 15 bases between. Germline V CDR1 and CDR2: SNHLY, FYNNEI. The CDR3 spans 15 residues. The CDR3 region is CASSARTGMEETQYF. The CDR3 bases are TGTGCCAGCAGTGCCCGGACCGGGATGGAAGAGACCCAGTACTTC.

This clonotype was recorded once. Being one base from a much bigger clone, this may be a read error. The chain employs TRBV2 and TRBJ2-7; 10 bases align to TRBD2. This CDR3 spans 16 amino acids. Trimming removed 6 bases from V and 7 bases from J; junction bases left unmatched: 15. Germline V gene data show CDR1 as SNHLY and CDR2 as FYNNEI. CDR3 region: CASRRSSGGSYNEQYF. The CDR3 DNA sequence: TGTGCCAGCAGACGCTCTAGCGGGGGTTCCTACAATGAGCAGTACTTC.